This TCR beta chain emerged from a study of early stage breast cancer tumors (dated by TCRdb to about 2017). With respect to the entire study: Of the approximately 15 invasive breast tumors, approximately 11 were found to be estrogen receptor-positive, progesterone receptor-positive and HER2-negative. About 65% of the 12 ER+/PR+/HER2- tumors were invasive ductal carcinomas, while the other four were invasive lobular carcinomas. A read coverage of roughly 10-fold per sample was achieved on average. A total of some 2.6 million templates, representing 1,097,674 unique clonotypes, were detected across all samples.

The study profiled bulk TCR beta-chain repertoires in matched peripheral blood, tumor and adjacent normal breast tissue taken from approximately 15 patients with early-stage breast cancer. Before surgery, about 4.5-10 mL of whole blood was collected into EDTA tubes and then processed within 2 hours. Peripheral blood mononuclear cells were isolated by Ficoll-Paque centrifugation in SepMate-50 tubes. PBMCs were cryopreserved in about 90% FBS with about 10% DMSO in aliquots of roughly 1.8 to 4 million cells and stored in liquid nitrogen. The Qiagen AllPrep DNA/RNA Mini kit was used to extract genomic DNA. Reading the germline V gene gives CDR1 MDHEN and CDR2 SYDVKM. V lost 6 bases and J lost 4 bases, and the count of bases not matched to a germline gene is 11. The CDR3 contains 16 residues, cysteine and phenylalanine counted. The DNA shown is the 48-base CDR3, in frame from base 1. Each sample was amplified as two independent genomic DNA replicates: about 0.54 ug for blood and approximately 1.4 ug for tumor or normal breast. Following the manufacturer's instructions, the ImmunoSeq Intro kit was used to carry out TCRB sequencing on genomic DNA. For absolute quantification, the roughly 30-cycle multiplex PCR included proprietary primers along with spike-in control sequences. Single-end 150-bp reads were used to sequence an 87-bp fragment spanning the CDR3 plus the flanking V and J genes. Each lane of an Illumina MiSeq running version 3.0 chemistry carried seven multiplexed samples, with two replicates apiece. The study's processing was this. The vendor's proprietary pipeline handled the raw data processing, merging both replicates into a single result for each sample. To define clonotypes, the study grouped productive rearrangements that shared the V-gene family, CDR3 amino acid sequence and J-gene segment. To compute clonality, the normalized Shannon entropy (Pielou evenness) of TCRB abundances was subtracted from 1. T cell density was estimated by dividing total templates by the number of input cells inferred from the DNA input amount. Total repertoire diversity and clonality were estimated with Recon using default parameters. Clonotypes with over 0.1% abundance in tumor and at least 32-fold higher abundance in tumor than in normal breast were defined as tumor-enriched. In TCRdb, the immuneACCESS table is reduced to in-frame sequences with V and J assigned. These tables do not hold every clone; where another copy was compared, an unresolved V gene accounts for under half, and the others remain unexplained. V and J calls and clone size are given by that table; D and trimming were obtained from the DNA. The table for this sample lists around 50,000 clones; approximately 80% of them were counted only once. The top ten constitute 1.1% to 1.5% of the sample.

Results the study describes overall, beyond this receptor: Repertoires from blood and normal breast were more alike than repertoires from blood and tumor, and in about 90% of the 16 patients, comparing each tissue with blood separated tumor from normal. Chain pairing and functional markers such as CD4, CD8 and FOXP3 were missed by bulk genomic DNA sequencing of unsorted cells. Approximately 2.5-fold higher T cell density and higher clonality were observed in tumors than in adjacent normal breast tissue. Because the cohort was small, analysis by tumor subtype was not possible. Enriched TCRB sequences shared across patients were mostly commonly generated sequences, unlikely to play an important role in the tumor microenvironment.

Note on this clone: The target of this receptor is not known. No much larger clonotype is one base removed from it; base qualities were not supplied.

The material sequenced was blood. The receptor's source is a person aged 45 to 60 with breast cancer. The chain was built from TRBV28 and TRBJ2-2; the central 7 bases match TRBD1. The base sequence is TGTGCCAGCAGCGACACAGGGGCGCCCCGCACCGGGGAGCTGTTTTTT. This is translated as CASSDTGAPRTGELFF.